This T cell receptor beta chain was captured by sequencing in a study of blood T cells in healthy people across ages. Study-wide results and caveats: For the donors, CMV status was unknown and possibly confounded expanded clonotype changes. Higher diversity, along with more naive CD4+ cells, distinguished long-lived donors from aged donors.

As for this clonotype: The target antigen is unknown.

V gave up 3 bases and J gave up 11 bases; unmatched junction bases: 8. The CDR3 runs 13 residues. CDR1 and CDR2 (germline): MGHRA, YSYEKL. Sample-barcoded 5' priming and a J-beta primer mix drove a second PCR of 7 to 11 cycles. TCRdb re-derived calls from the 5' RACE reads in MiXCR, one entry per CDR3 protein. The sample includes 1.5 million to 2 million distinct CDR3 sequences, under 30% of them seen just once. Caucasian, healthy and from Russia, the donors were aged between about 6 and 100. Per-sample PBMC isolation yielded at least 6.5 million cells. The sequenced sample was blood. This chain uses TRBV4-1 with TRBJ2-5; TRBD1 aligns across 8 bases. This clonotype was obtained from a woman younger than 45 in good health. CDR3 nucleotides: TGCGCCAGCAGCCATGTGACAGGGGAAGAGCAGTACTTC. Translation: CASSHVTGEEQYF.